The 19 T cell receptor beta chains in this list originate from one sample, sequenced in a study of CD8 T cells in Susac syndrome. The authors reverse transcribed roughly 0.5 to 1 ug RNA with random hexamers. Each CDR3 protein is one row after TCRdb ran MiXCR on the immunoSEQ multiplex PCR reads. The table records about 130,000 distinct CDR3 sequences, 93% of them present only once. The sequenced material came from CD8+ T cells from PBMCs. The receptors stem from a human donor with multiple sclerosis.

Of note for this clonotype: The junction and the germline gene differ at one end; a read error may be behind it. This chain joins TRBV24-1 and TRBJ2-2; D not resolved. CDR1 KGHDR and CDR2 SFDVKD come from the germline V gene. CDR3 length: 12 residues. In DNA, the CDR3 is TGTGCCATCAGTGATTTGGACGGGGAGCTGTTTTTT. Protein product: CAISDLDGELFF.

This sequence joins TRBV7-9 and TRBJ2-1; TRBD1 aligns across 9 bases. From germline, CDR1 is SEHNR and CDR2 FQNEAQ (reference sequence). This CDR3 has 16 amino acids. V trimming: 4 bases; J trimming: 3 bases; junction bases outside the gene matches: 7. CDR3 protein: CASSYTGTGIYNEQFF. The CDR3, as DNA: TGTGCCAGCAGCTACACCGGGACAGGGATCTACAATGAGCAGTTCTTC.

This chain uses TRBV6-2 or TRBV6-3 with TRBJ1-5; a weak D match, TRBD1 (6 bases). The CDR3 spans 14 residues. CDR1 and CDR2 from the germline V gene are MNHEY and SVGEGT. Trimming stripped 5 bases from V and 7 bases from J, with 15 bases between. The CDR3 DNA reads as TGTGCCAGCAGTAATACAGGGTATGGGCAGCCCCAGCATTTT. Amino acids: CASSNTGYGQPQHF.

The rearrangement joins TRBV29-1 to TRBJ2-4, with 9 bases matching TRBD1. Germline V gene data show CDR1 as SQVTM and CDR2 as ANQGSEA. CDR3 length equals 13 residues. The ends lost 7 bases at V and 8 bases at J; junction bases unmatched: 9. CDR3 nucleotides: TGCAGCGCTACAGGGGGCGCGTCGGACATTCAGTACTTC. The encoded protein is CSATGGASDIQYF.

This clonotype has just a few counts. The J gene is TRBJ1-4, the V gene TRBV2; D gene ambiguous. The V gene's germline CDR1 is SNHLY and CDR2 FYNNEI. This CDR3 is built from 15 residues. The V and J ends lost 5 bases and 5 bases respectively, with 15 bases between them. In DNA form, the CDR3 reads TGTGCCAGCAGTCACCGGGAACGCTCGAATGAAAAACTGTTTTTT. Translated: CASSHRERSNEKLFF. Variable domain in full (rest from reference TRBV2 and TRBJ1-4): EPEVTQTPSHQVTQMGQEVILRCVPISNHLYFYWYRQILGQKVEFLVSFYNNEISEKSEIFDDQFSVERPDGSNFTLKIRSTKLEDSAMYFCASSHRERSNEKLFFGSGTQLSVL.

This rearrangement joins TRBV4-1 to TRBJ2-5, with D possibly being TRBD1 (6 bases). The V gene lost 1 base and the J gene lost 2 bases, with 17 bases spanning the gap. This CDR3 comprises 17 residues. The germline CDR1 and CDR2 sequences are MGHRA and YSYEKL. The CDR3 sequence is CASSQGGLGGLQETQYF. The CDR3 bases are TGCGCCAGCAGCCAAGGAGGGCTTGGGGGCCTGCAAGAGACCCAGTACTTC.

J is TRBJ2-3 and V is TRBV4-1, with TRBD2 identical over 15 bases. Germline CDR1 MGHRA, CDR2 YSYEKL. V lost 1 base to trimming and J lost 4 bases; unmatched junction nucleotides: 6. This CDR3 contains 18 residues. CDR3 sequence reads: CASSQVPGTSGRPDTQYF. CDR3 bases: TGCGCCAGCAGCCAAGTCCCCGGGACTAGCGGGAGGCCAGATACGCAGTATTTT.

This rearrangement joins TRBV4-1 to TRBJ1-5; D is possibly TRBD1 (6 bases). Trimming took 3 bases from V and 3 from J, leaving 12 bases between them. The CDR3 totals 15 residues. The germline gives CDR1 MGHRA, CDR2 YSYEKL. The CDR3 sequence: CASSHQDSHNQPQHF. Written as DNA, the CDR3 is TGCGCCAGCAGCCACCAGGACAGTCACAATCAGCCCCAGCATTTT.

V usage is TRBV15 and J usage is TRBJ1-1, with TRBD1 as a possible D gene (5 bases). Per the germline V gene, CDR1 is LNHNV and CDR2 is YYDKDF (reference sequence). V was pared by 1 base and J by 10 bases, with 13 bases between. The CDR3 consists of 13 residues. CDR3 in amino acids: CATSRGDSVPAFF. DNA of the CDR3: TGTGCCACCAGCAGAGGGGACTCAGTCCCAGCTTTCTTT.

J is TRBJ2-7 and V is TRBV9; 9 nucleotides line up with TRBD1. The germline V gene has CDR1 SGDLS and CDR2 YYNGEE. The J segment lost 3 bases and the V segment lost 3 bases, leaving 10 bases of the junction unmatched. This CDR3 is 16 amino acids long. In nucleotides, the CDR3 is TGTGCCAGCAGCGCCGCCGGGACAGGGACCCTCTACGAGCAGTACTTC. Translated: CASSAAGTGTLYEQYF.

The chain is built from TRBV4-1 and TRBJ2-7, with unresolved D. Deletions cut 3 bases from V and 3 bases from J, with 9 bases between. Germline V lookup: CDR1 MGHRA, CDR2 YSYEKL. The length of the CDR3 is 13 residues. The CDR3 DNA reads TGCGCCAGCAGCCACCGGGCCTTCTACGAGCAGTACGTC. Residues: CASSHRAFYEQYV.

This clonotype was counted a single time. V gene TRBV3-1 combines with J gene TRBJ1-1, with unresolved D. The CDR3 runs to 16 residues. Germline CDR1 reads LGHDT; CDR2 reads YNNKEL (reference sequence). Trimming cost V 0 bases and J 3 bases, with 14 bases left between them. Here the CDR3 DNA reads TGTGCCAGCAGCCAAGAGCTGGCATACGGGGACACTGAAGCTTTCTTT. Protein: CASSQELAYGDTEAFF.

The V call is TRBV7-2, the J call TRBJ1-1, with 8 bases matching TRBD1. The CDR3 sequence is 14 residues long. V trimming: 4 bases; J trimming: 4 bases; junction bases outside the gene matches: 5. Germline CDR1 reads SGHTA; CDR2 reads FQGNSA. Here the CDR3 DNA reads TGTGCCAGCAGCTCCGGGACAGGAACCACTGAAGCTTTCTTT. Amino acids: CASSSGTGTTEAFF.

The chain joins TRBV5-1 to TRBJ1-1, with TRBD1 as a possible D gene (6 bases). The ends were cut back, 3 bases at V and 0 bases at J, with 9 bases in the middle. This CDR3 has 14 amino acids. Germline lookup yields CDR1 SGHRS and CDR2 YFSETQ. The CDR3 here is CASSWTAVNTEAFF. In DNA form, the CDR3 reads TGCGCCAGCAGCTGGACAGCGGTGAACACTGAAGCTTTCTTT.

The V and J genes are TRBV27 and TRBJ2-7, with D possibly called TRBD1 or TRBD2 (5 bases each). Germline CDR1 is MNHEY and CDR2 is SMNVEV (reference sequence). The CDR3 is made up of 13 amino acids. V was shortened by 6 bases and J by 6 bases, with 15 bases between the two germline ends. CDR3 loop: CASSPRDLGEQYF. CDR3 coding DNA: TGTGCCAGCAGCCCCAGGGACCTTGGCGAGCAGTACTTC.

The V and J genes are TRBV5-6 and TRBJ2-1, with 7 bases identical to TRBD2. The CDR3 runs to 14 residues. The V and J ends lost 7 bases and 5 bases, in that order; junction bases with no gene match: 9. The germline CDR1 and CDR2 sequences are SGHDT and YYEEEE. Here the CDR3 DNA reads TGTGCCAGCTTGGGAGGGTCCCCGAACAATGAGCAGTTCTTC. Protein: CASLGGSPNNEQFF.

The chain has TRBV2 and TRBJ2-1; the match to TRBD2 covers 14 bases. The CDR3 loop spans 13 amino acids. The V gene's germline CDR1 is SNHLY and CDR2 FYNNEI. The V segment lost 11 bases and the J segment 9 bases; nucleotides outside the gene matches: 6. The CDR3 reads CAGSGLAGVEQFF. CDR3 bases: TGTGCCGGCTCGGGACTAGCGGGAGTTGAGCAGTTCTTC.

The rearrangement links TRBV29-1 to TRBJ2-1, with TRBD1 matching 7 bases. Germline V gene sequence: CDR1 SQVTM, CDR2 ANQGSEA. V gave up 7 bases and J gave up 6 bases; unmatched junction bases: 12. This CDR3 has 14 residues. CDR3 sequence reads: CSATGAESGNEQFF. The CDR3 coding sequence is TGCAGCGCTACAGGGGCCGAGTCGGGCAATGAGCAGTTCTTC.

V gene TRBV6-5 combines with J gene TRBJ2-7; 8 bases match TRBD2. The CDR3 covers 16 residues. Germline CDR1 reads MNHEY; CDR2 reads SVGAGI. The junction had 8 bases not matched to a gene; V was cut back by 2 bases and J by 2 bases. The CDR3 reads CASSYAPGGRAYEQYF. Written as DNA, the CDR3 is TGTGCCAGCAGTTACGCCCCGGGGGGGCGCGCCTACGAGCAGTACTTC.